Included here is one T cell receptor beta chain sequence, with context. What it recognizes is unknown. The data derive from a study of T cells in tuberculosis. In the study overall: The T cells targeted glucose monomycolate, a mycobacterial lipid, via CD1B.

Assay: immunoSEQ multiplex PCR; the TCRdb copy retains only in-frame clones and omits some. This repertoire shows roughly 29,000 clones, 90% to 95% found once; its top ten account for about 4.9%. Findings and limits, study-wide: Active tuberculosis patients had shorter CDR3-alpha; the beta difference was nonsignificant.

The length of the CDR3 is 11 residues. CDR1 DFQATT and CDR2 SNEGSKA come from the germline V gene (reference sequence). V lost 4 bases and J 4 bases, leaving 7 bases between the germline ends. The chain couples TRBV20-1 to TRBJ1-2, with D possibly being TRBD1 (5 bases). The origin of this receptor is a donor between 10 and 35 years old with latent tuberculosis or without tuberculosis infection. The specimen sequenced was PBMCs. CDR3 region: CSATRVYGYTF. The CDR3 DNA reads as TGCAGTGCTACCAGGGTCTATGGCTACACCTTC.